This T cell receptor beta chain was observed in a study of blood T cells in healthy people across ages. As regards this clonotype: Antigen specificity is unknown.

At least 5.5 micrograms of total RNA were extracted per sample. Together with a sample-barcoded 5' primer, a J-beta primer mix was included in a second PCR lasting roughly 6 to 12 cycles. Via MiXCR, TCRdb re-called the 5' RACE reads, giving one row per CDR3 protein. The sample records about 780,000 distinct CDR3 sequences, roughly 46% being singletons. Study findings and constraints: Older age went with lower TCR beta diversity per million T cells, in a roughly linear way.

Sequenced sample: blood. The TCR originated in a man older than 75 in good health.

In DNA form, the CDR3 reads TGCAGTGCTAGACCTAGCGGGGGGGGCGGAAACATTCAGTACTTC. This sequence encodes CSARPSGGGGNIQYF. The chain uses TRBV20-1 and TRBJ2-4, with 12 bases that match TRBD2. Germline V gives CDR1 DFQATT, CDR2 SNEGSKA (reference sequence). J lost 6 bases, V lost 2 bases, and 5 bases had no gene match. This CDR3 has 15 residues.